This T cell receptor (beta chain) originates from a study of spatial heterogeneity in lung cancer. Background on the study: Sequence detection consistently recorded a greater number of beta-chain than alpha-chain sequences.

Every individual TCR cDNA molecule carried its own unique molecular identifier, which allowed correction of PCR and sequencing errors. In TCRdb, the 5' RACE reads were re-called with MiXCR into one record per CDR3 protein. The table lists over 6,500 distinct CDR3 sequences, about 4% of them singletons. Time point reported: sample taken at primary tumor resection. Unsorted whole RNA of tumor, nontumor lung or frozen PBMC was sequenced. Samples came from roughly 72 TRACERx patients with untreated early-stage lung cancer. Germline V gene sequence: CDR1 LNHDA, CDR2 SQIVND (reference sequence). This CDR3 contains 16 residues. Trimming pared 4 bases from V and 6 bases from J, leaving 18 bases between. Many counts were recorded for this clonotype.

This sequence originates from a female donor with early-stage non-small cell lung cancer. The sequences come from normal lung tissue next to the tumor, collected at surgery. The chain uses TRBV19 and TRBJ2-2; D is unclear. This CDR3 reads CASSRLREIVAGELFF. DNA for the CDR3: TGTGCCAGTAGTAGATTAAGAGAAATAGTCGCCGGGGAGCTGTTTTTT. The whole variable domain, remainder taken from reference TRBV19 and TRBJ2-2, is DGGITQSPKYLFRKEGQNVTLSCEQNLNHDAMYWYRQDPGQGLRLIYYSQIVNDFQKGDIAEGYSVSREKKESFPLTVTSAQKNPTAFYLCASSRLREIVAGELFFGEGSRLTVL.